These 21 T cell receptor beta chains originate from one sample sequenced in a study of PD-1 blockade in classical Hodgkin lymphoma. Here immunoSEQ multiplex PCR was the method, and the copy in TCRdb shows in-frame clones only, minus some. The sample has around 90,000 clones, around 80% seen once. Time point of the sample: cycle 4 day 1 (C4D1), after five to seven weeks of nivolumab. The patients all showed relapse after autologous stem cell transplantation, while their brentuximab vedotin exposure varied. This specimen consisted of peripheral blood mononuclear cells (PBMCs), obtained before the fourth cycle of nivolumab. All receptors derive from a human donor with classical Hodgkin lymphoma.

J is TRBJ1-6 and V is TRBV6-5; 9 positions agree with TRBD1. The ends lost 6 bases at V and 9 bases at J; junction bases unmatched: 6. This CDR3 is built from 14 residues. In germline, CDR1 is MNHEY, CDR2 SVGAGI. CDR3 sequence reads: CASRRQGVGSPLHF. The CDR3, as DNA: TGTGCCAGCAGACGACAGGGGGTGGGTTCACCCCTCCACTTT.

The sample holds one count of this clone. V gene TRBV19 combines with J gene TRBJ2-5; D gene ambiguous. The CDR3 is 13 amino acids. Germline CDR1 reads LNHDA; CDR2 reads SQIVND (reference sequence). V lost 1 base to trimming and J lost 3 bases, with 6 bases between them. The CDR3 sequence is CASSIGSEETQYF. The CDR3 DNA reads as TGTGCCAGTAGTATAGGGTCAGAAGAGACCCAGTACTTC.

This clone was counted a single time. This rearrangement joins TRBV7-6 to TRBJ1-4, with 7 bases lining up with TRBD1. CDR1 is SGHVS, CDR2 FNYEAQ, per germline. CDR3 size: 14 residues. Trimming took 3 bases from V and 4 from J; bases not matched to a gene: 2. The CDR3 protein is CASSFRGFNEKLFF. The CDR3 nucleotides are TGTGCCAGCAGCTTCAGGGGGTTTAATGAAAAACTGTTTTTT.

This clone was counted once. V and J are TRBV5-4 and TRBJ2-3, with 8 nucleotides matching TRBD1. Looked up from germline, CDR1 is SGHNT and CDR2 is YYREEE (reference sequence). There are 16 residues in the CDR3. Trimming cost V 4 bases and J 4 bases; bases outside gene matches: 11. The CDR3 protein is CASSPPDRGLPDTQYF. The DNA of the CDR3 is TGTGCCAGCAGCCCCCCAGACAGGGGCCTCCCAGATACGCAGTATTTT.

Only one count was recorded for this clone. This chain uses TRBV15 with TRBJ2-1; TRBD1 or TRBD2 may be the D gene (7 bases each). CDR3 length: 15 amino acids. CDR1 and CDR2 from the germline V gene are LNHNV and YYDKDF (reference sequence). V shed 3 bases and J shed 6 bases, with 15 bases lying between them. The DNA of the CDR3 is TGTGCCACCAGCAGTGAGCGGGACAGAAGCAATGAGCAGTTCTTC. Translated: CATSSERDRSNEQFF.

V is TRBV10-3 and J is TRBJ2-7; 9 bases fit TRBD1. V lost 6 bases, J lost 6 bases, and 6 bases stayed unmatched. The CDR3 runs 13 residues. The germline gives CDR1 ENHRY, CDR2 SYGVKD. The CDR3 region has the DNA TGTGCCATCAGCGGGGACAGGGTGGGCGAGCAGTACTTC. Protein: CAISGDRVGEQYF.

In nucleotides, the CDR3 is TGTGCCAGCTCACCAGACAGGGTCTCTTCTGGAGCTTTCTTT. Its translation: CASSPDRVSSGAFF. The rearrangement joins TRBV18 to TRBJ1-1, with 7 positions matching TRBD1. The germline gives CDR1 KGHSH, CDR2 LQKENI. V was pared by 2 bases and J by 10 bases, with 10 bases of the junction left unmatched. This CDR3 is 14 amino acids long.

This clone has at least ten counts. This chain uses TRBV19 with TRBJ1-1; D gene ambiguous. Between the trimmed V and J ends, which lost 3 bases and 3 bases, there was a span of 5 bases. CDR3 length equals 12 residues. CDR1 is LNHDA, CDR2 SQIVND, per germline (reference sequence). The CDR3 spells CASSMMDTEAFF. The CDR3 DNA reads TGTGCCAGTAGTATGATGGACACTGAAGCTTTCTTT.

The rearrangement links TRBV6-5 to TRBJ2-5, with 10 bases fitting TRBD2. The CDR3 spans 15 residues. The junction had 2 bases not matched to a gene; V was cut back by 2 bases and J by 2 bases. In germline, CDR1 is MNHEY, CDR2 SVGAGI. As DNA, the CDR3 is TGTGCCAGCAGTTACCAGGGACTAGCGCAAGAGACCCAGTACTTC. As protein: CASSYQGLAQETQYF.

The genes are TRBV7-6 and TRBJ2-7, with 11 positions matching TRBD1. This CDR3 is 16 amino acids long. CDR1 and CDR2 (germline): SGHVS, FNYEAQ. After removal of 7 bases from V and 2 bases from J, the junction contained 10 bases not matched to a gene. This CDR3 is CASTPSPGQGAYEQYF. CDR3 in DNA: TGTGCCAGCACCCCCTCCCCGGGACAGGGGGCCTACGAGCAGTACTTC.

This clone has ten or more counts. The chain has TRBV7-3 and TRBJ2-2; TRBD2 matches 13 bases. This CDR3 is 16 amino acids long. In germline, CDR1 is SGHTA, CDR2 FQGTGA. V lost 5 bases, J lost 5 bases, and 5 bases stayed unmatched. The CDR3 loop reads CASSTGLAGVTGELFF. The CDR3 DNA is TGTGCCAGCAGCACCGGACTAGCGGGAGTTACCGGGGAGCTGTTTTTT.

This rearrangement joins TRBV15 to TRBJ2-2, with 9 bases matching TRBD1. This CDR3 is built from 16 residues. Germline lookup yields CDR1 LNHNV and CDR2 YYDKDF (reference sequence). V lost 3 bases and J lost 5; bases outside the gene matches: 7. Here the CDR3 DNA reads TGTGCCACCAGCAGGGGCGGACAGGGGCGTACCGGGGAGCTGTTTTTT. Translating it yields CATSRGGQGRTGELFF.

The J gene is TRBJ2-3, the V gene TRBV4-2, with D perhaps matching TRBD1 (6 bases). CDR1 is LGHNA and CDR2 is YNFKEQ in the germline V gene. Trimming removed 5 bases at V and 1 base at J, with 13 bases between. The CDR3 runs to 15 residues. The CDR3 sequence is CASSTWRTGTDTQYF. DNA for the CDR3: TGTGCCAGCAGCACCTGGAGGACAGGCACAGATACGCAGTATTTT.

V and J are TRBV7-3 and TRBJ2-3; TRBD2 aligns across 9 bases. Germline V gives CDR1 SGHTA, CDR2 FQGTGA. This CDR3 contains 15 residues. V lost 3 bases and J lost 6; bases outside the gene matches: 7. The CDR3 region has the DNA TGTGCCAGCAGCTTGAGAGCGGGGGGTGAGGATACGCAGTATTTT. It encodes CASSLRAGGEDTQYF.

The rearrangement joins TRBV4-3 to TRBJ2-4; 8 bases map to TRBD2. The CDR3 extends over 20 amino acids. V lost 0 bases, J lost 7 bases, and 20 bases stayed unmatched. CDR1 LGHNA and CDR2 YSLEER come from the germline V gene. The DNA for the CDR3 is TGCGCCAGCAGCCAAGAATCGAGGCGGGCGACTAGCGCCGTTGAGAACATTCAGTACTTC. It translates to CASSQESRRATSAVENIQYF.

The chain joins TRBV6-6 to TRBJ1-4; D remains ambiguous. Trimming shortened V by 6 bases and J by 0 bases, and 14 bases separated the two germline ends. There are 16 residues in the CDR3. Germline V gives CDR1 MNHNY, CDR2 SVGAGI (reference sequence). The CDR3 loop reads CASSLGPAATNEKLFF. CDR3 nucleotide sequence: TGTGCCAGCAGCCTAGGACCGGCTGCAACTAATGAAAAACTGTTTTTT.

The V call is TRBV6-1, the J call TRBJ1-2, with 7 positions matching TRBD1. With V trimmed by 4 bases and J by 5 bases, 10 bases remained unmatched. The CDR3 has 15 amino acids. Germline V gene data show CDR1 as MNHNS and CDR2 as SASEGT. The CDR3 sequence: CASSGQTAGGYGYTF. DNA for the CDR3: TGTGCCAGCAGTGGCCAAACCGCAGGGGGGTATGGCTACACCTTC.

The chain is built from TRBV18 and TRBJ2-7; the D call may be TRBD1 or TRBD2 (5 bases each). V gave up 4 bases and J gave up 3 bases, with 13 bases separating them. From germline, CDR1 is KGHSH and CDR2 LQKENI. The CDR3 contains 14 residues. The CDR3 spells CASSLVRDGYEQYF. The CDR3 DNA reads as TGTGCCAGCTCACTCGTCCGGGACGGCTACGAGCAGTACTTC.

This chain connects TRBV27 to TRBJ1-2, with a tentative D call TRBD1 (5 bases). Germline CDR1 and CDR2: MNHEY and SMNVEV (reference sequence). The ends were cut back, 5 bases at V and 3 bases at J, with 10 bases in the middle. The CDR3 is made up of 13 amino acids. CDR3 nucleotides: TGTGCCAGCAGTCAGGGAGGGGACTATGGCTACACCTTC. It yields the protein CASSQGGDYGYTF.

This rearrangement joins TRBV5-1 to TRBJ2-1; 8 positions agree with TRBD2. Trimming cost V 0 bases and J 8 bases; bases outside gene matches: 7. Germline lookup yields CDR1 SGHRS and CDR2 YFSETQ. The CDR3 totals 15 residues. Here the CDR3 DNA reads TGCGCCAGCAGCTTGGACCCAGCGGGGGAGGATGAGCAGTTCTTC. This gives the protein CASSLDPAGEDEQFF.

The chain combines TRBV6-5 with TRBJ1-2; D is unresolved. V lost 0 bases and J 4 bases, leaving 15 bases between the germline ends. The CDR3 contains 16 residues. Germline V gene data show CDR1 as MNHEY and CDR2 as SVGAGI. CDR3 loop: CASSYSYTRSFYGYTF. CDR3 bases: TGTGCCAGCAGTTACTCGTATACCAGGTCGTTCTATGGCTACACCTTC.